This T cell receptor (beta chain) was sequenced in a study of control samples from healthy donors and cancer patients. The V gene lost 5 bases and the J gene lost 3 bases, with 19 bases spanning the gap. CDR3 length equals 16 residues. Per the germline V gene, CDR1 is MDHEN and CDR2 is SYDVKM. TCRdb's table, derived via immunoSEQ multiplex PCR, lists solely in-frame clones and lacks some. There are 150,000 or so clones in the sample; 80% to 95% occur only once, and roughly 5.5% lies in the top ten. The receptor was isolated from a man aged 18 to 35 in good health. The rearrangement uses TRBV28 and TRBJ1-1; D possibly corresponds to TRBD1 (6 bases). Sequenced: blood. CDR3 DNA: TGTGCCAGCAGTCTGTCGACAGGACGCCACCACACTGAAGCTTTCTTT. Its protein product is CASSLSTGRHHTEAFF.